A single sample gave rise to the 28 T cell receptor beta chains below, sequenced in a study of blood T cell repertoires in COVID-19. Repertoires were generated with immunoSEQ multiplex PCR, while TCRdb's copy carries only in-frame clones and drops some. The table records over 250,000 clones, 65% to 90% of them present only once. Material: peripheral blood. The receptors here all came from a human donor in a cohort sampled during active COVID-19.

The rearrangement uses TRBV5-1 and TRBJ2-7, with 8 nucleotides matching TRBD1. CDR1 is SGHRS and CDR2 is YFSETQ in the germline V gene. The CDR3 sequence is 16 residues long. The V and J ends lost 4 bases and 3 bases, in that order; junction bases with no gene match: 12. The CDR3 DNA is TGCGCCAGCAGCCCCTTACCGGGACAGGCCTACTACGAGCAGTACTTC. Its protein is CASSPLPGQAYYEQYF.

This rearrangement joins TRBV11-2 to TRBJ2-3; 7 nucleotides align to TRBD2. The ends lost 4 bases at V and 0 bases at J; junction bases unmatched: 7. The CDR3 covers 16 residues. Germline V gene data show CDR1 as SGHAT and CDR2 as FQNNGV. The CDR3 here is CASSWWGGSSTDTQYF. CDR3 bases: TGTGCCAGCAGCTGGTGGGGGGGGTCGAGCACAGATACGCAGTATTTT.

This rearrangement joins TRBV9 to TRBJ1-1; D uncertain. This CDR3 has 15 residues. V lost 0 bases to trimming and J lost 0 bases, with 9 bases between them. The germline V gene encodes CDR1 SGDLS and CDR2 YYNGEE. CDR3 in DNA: TGTGCCAGCAGCGTAGGGAGCCCACTGAACACTGAAGCTTTCTTT. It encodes CASSVGSPLNTEAFF.

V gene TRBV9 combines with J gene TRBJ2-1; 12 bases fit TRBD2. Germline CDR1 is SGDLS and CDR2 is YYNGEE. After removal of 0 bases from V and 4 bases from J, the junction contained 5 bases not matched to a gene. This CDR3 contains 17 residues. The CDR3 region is CASSVGGLAGGYNEQFF. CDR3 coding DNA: TGTGCCAGCAGCGTAGGGGGGCTAGCGGGAGGGTACAATGAGCAGTTCTTC.

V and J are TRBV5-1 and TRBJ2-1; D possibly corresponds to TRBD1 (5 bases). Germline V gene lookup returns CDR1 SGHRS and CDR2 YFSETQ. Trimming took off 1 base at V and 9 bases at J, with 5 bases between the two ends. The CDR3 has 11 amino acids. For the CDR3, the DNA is TGCGCCAGCAGCTTGAGGGGTGAGCAGTTCTTC. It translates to CASSLRGEQFF.

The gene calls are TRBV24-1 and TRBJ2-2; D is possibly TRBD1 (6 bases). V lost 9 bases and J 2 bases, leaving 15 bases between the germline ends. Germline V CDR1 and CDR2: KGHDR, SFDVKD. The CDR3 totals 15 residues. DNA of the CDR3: TGTGCCACCTCGGACAGCAGCTTTAACACCGGGGAGCTGTTTTTT. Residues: CATSDSSFNTGELFF.

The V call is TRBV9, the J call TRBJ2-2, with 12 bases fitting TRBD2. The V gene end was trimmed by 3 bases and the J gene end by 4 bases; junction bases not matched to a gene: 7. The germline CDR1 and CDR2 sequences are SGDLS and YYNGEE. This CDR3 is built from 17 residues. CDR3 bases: TGTGCCAGCAGCGGTCCACTAGCGGGAGGCAGCACCGGGGAGCTGTTTTTT. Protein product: CASSGPLAGGSTGELFF.

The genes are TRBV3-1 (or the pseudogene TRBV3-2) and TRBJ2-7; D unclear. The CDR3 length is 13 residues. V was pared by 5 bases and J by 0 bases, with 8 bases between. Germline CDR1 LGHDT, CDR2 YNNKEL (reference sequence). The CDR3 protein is CASSSPVSYEQYF. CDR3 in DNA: TGTGCCAGCAGCTCCCCTGTCTCCTACGAGCAGTACTTC.

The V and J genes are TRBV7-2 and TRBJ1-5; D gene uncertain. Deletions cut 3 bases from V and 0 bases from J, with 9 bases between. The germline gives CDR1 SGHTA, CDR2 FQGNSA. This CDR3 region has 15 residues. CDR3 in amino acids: CASSLQEGSNQPQHF. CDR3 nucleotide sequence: TGTGCCAGCAGCTTGCAGGAAGGTAGCAATCAGCCCCAGCATTTT.

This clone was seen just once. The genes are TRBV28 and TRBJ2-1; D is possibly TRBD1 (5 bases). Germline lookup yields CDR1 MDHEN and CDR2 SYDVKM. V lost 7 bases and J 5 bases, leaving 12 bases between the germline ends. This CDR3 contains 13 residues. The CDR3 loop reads CASTYEGDNEQFF. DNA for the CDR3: TGTGCCAGCACCTACGAAGGGGACAATGAGCAGTTCTTC. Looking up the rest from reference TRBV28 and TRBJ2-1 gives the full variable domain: DVKVTQSSRYLVKRTGEKVFLECVQDMDHENMFWYRQDPGLGLRLIYFSYDVKMKEKGDIPEGYSVSREKKERFSLILESASTNQTSMYLCASTYEGDNEQFFGPGTRLTVL.

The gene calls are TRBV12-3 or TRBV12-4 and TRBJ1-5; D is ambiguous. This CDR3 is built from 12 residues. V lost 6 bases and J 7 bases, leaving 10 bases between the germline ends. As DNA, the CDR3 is TGTGCCAGCAGCCTCCCTTCCCAGCCCCAGCATTTT. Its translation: CASSLPSQPQHF.

The DNA for the CDR3 is TGTGCCAGCAGCCAAGGGAAGGGGTCCTCCCCCTACGAGCAGTACTTC. It specifies CASSQGKGSSPYEQYF. The genes are TRBV3-1 (or the pseudogene TRBV3-2) and TRBJ2-7, with a weak D call TRBD1 (5 bases). With 1 base removed from V and 2 bases from J, the gap between germline ends came to 15 bases. Germline lookup yields CDR1 LGHDT and CDR2 YNNKEL (reference sequence). This CDR3 region has 16 residues.

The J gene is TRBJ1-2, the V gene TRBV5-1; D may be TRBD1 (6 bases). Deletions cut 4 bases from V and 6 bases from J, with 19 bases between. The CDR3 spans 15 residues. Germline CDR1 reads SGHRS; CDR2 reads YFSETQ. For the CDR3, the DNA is TGCGCCAGCAGCCCCGGACAGCCTCCGACAGATGGCTACACCTTC. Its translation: CASSPGQPPTDGYTF.

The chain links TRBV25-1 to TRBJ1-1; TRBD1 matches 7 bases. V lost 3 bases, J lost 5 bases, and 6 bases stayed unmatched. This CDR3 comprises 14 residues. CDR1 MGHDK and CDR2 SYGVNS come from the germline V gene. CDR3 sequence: CASSDTGVRTEAFF. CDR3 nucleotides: TGTGCCAGCAGTGATACAGGGGTTCGAACTGAAGCTTTCTTT. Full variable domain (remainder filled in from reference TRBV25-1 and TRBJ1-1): EADIYQTPRYLVIGTGKKITLECSQTMGHDKMYWYQQDPGMELHLIHYSYGVNSTEKGDLSSESTVSRIRTEHFPLTLESARPSHTSQYLCASSDTGVRTEAFFGQGTRLTVV.

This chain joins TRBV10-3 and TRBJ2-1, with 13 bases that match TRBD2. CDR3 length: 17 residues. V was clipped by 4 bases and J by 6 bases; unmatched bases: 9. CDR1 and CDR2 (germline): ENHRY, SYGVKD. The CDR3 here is CAISGSGTSGRANEQFF. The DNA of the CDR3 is TGTGCCATCAGTGGGAGTGGTACTAGCGGGAGGGCCAATGAGCAGTTCTTC.

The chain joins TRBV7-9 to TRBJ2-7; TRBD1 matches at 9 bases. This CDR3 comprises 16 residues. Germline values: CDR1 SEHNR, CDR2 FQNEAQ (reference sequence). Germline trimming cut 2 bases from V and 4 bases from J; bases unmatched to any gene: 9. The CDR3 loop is CASSLRKDRGTYEQYF. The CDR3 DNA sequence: TGTGCCAGCAGCTTAAGGAAGGACAGGGGCACTTACGAGCAGTACTTC.

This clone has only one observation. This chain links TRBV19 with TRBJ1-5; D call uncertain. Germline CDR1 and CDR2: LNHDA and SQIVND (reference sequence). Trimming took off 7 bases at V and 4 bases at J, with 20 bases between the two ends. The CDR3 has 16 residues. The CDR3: CASMEQPLVKNQPQHF. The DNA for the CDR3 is TGTGCCAGTATGGAGCAGCCCCTGGTTAAGAATCAGCCCCAGCATTTT.

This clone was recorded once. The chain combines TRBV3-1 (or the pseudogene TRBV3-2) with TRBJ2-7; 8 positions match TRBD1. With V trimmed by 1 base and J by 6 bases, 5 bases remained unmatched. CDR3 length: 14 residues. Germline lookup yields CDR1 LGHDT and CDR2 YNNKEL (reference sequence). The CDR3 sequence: CASSQGTGSLEQYF. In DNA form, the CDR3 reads TGTGCCAGCAGCCAAGGGACAGGGTCTCTCGAGCAGTACTTC.

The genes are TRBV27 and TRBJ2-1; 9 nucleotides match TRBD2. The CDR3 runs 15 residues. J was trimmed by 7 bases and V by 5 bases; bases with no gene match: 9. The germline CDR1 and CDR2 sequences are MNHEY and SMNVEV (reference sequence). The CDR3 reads CASSPPGLATNEQFF. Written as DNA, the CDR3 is TGTGCCAGCAGTCCGCCGGGACTAGCTACAAATGAGCAGTTCTTC.

CDR3 in amino acids: CASSGQGAGETQYF. CDR3 DNA sequence: TGTGCCAGCAGCGGACAGGGGGCAGGAGAGACCCAGTACTTC. The chain joins TRBV2 to TRBJ2-5, with 11 positions matching TRBD1. This CDR3 has 14 residues. The V gene end was trimmed by 6 bases and the J gene end by 4 bases; junction bases not matched to a gene: 4. Germline V CDR1 and CDR2: SNHLY, FYNNEI.

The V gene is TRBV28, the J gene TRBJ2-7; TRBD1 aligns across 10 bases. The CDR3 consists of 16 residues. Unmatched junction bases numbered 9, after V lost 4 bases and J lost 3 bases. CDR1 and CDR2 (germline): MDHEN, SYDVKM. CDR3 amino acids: CASSSAGTGDHYEQYF. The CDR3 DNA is TGTGCCAGCAGTTCCGCCGGGACAGGGGACCACTACGAGCAGTACTTC.

The CDR3 region is CASSRTGVGNQPQHF. The CDR3 DNA is TGTGCCAGCAGCCGCACAGGGGTGGGCAATCAGCCCCAGCATTTT. The gene calls are TRBV5-8 and TRBJ1-5; 7 bases are shared with TRBD1. V was clipped by 4 bases and J by 2 bases; unmatched bases: 6. The CDR3 has 15 residues. Germline loops: CDR1 SGHTS, CDR2 YDEGEE.

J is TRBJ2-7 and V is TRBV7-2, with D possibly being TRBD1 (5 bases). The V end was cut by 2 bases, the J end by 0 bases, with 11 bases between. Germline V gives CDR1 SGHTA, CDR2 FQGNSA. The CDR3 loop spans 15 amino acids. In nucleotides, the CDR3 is TGTGCCAGCAGCTTATCCGCAGGGTACTCCTACGAGCAGTACTTC. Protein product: CASSLSAGYSYEQYF.

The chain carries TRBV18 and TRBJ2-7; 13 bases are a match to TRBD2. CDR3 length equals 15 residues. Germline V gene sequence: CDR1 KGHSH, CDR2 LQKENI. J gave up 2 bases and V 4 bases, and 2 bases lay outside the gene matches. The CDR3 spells CASSRTSGSPYEQYF. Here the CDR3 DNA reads TGTGCCAGCTCACGGACTAGCGGGAGCCCCTACGAGCAGTACTTC. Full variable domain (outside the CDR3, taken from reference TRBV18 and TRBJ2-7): NAGVMQNPRHLVRRRGQEARLRCSPMKGHSHVYWYRQLPEEGLKFMVYLQKENIIDESGMPKERFSAEFPKEGPSILRIQQVVRGDSAAYFCASSRTSGSPYEQYFGPGTRLTVT.

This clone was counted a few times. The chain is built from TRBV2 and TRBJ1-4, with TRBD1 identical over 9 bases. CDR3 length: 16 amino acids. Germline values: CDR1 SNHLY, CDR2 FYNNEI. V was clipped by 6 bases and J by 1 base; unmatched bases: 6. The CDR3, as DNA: TGTGCCAGCAGAACAGGGGGCGCGGTAACTAATGAAAAACTGTTTTTT. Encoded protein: CASRTGGAVTNEKLFF.

This chain's CDR3 is CASSVGGASGMYEQYF. CDR3 nucleotides: TGTGCCAGCAGCGTAGGAGGGGCAAGCGGGATGTACGAGCAGTACTTC. This sequence joins TRBV9 and TRBJ2-7; 7 bases are shared with TRBD2. The CDR3 has 16 amino acids. CDR1 is SGDLS, CDR2 YYNGEE, per germline. Losses at the gene ends were 0 bases for V and 4 bases for J; bases not matched to a gene: 10.

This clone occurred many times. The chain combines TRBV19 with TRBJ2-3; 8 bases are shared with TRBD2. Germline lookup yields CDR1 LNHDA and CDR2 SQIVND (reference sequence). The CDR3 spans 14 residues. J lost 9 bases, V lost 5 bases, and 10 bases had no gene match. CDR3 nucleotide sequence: TGTGCCAGTAGTCCCCCGATTAGCGGGACCACGCAGTATTTT. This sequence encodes CASSPPISGTTQYF.

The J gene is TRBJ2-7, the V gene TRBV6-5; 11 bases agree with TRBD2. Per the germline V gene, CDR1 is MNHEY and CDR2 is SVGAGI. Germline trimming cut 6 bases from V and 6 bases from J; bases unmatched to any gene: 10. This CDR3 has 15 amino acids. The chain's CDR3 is CASRGAILAGVEQYF. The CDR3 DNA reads TGTGCCAGCAGAGGCGCTATACTAGCGGGAGTCGAGCAGTACTTC.